This T cell receptor (beta chain) is drawn from a study of blood T cell repertoires in COVID-19. Turning to the study itself: The United States, Italy and Spain provided the acute and convalescent COVID-19 samples. Nucleic acid was either cDNA or gDNA, and it came from T cells, B-cell-depleted T cells, or PBMCs.

In the original workflow: Researchers report that nucleated cell counts were estimated from reference gene primer amplification. Measured with immunoSEQ multiplex PCR; TCRdb has only the in-frame clones, and not every one. The V and J calls and clone size were taken over from that table, and D and trimming were inferred from the DNA. The repertoire holds some 120,000 clones, with roughly four fifths as singletons. Sequencing input: peripheral blood. The origin of this receptor is a human donor in a cohort sampled during active COVID-19.

The CDR3 loop is CASSPGTGVGNTIYF. The CDR3 DNA is TGTGCCAGCAGCCCTGGGACAGGGGTTGGAAACACCATATATTTT. The chain links TRBV7-9 to TRBJ1-3; the match to TRBD1 covers 10 bases. The CDR3 sequence is 15 residues long. Germline trimming cut 5 bases from V and 3 bases from J; bases unmatched to any gene: 4. Per the germline V gene, CDR1 is SEHNR and CDR2 is FQNEAQ (reference sequence).